The 21 T cell receptor beta chains listed next were all sequenced from one sample in a study of T cells in Graves' hyperthyroidism and ophthalmopathy. Amplification of TCR beta CDR3 regions used RNA as the template. First-round RT-PCR with HTBI primers amplified the TCR CDR3 region. A single record per CDR3 protein comes from TCRdb applying MiXCR to the multiplex PCR reads. The sample shows roughly 500,000 distinct CDR3 sequences, 40% to 50% of them seen only once. Sequencing was done on a sample of peripheral blood or thyroid tissue (not recorded which). All receptors derive from an adult woman with Graves' disease, either hyperthyroidism or ophthalmopathy (not recorded which).

This clonotype occurred many times. This chain links TRBV7-2 with TRBJ2-7; TRBD1 matches at 9 bases. J gave up 3 bases and V 4 bases, and 7 bases lay outside the gene matches. The CDR3 has 15 residues. CDR1 is SGHTA, CDR2 FQGNSA, per germline. CDR3 sequence (DNA): TGTGCCAGCAGCTCCCTGGGACAGGGTTTCTACGAGCAGTACTTC. As protein: CASSSLGQGFYEQYF.

This clonotype has at least ten counts. This chain links TRBV7-2 with TRBJ1-5; TRBD1 is a possible D gene (6 bases). V shed 4 bases and J shed 11 bases, with 15 bases lying between them. CDR1 SGHTA and CDR2 FQGNSA come from the germline V gene. The CDR3 is made up of 13 amino acids. Written as DNA, the CDR3 is TGTGCCAGCAGCTATGGGGGCGGCGCGTCCCAGCATTTT. Encoded protein: CASSYGGGASQHF.

V and J are TRBV28 and TRBJ2-5, with 7 bases identical to TRBD1. From germline, CDR1 is MDHEN and CDR2 SYDVKM. The CDR3 is made up of 13 amino acids. The V and J ends lost 5 bases and 4 bases, in that order; junction bases with no gene match: 4. In DNA, the CDR3 is TGTGCCAGCAGTGCCTACAGGGGAGAGACCCAGTACTTC. Translation gives CASSAYRGETQYF.

This clonotype has a count of ten or more. V gene TRBV20-1 combines with J gene TRBJ1-2; TRBD1 matches 7 bases. The J segment lost 7 bases and the V segment lost 6 bases, leaving 11 bases of the junction unmatched. In germline, CDR1 is DFQATT, CDR2 SNEGSKA (reference sequence). The CDR3 is 13 residues long. CDR3 residues: CSARNRGSSGYTF. In nucleotides, the CDR3 is TGCAGTGCGAGAAACAGGGGTTCAAGTGGCTACACCTTC.

This clonotype came up many times. The chain combines TRBV7-9 with TRBJ2-7; TRBD1 is a possible D gene (6 bases). Germline CDR1 reads SEHNR; CDR2 reads FQNEAQ (reference sequence). This CDR3 is built from 15 residues. Deletions cut 5 bases from V and 6 bases from J, with 20 bases between. The CDR3 spells CASSGRKQGLGEQYF. As DNA, the CDR3 is TGTGCCAGCAGCGGAAGAAAACAGGGATTGGGCGAGCAGTACTTC.

This chain joins TRBV29-1 and TRBJ1-1; 8 nucleotides align to TRBD1. V dropped 8 bases and J dropped 5; count of bases not matched to a gene: 10. The CDR3 length is 13 residues. Germline CDR1 is SQVTM and CDR2 is ANQGSEA. In DNA, the CDR3 is TGCAGCAACCTCCCAGGGGGCTTGACTGAAGCTTTCTTT. Encoded protein: CSNLPGGLTEAFF.

The chain joins TRBV5-1 to TRBJ2-7; perhaps TRBD1 as D (5 bases). The germline CDR1 and CDR2 sequences are SGHRS and YFSETQ. The V and J ends lost 0 bases and 8 bases respectively, with 15 bases between them. This CDR3 contains 14 residues. The CDR3 reads CASSLGQPVSQQYF. The CDR3 bases are TGCGCCAGCAGCTTGGGACAGCCAGTTTCCCAGCAGTACTTC.

The chain has TRBV29-1 and TRBJ2-5, with 8 bases matching TRBD1. Germline V lookup: CDR1 SQVTM, CDR2 ANQGSEA. The CDR3 totals 14 residues. After removal of 7 bases from V and 5 bases from J, the junction contained 12 bases not matched to a gene. This CDR3 is CSAYRDRKSETQYF. The CDR3 nucleotides read TGCAGCGCTTACCGGGACAGGAAGTCCGAGACCCAGTACTTC. Full variable domain (remainder filled in from reference TRBV29-1 and TRBJ2-5): SAVISQKPSRDICQRGTSLTIQCQVDSQVTMMFWYRQQPGQSLTLIATANQGSEATYESGFVIDKFPISRPNLTFSTLTVSNMSPEDSSIYLCSAYRDRKSETQYFGPGTRLLVL.

This clonotype showed up just a few times. The chain employs TRBV28 and TRBJ1-6; D ambiguous. Trimming stripped 0 bases from V and 8 bases from J, with 11 bases between. The CDR3 has 15 amino acids. Per germline, CDR1 MDHEN and CDR2 SYDVKM. The CDR3 spells CASSLWGSGDSPLHF. The CDR3 DNA sequence: TGTGCCAGCAGTTTATGGGGAAGCGGAGATTCACCCCTCCACTTT.

The V and J genes are TRBV20-1 and TRBJ1-2; D is unclear. The CDR3 is made up of 10 amino acids. V was trimmed by 3 bases and J by 5 bases, leaving 4 bases between them. Germline V gene sequence: CDR1 DFQATT, CDR2 SNEGSKA (reference sequence). This chain's CDR3 is CSASPYGYTF. CDR3 DNA sequence: TGCAGTGCTAGCCCTTATGGCTACACCTTC.

Ten or more counts support this clonotype. The chain recombines TRBV6-4 with TRBJ1-6; D is unclear. There are 13 residues in the CDR3. The germline V gene has CDR1 MRHNA and CDR2 SNTAGT. Trimming left V 7 bases short and J 7 bases short, with 11 bases between. The CDR3 DNA follows: TGTGCCAGCAACCAAGGCCCCAATTCACCCCTCCACTTT. Its protein is CASNQGPNSPLHF.

The table lists this clonotype with many counts. The V and J genes are TRBV7-2 and TRBJ2-7; 7 bases align to TRBD1. The J segment lost 4 bases and the V segment lost 0 bases, leaving 6 bases of the junction unmatched. This CDR3 has 15 residues. Germline CDR1 SGHTA, CDR2 FQGNSA. CDR3 loop: CASSLALGTAYEQYF. Here the CDR3 DNA reads TGTGCCAGCAGCTTAGCGCTGGGGACAGCGTACGAGCAGTACTTC.

The V call is TRBV25-1, the J call TRBJ1-6; 9 bases line up with TRBD1. CDR1 is MGHDK, CDR2 SYGVNS, per germline. The CDR3 spans 15 residues. Losses at the gene ends were 5 bases for V and 14 bases for J; bases not matched to a gene: 13. This CDR3 is CASSYATGGMVSLHF. The CDR3 region has the DNA TGTGCCAGCAGTTACGCCACAGGGGGCATGGTTTCCCTCCACTTT.

The rearrangement uses TRBV6-6 and TRBJ1-2; TRBD1 is a possible D gene (5 bases). CDR1 is MNHNY and CDR2 is SVGAGI in the germline V gene (reference sequence). The V gene lost 7 bases and the J gene lost 4 bases, with 22 bases spanning the gap. CDR3 size: 16 residues. CDR3 bases: TGTGCCAGCAACTCGCGGGGGGGGGTACTTGGCTATGGCTACACCTTC. Amino acid sequence: CASNSRGGVLGYGYTF.

The chain carries TRBV12-3 or TRBV12-4 and TRBJ1-1; possibly TRBD1 for D (5 bases). This CDR3 comprises 12 residues. Trimming cost V 5 bases and J 11 bases, with 15 bases left between them. The CDR3 coding sequence is TGTGCCAGCAGTCCCGGCCTCGGGGCCGCTTTCTTT. Amino acids: CASSPGLGAAFF.

This clonotype has at least ten counts. Its ends do not fully match the called genes, so a read error is possible. The chain couples TRBV7-9 to TRBJ2-2; 7 bases line up with TRBD2. The CDR3 is made up of 16 amino acids. Looked up from germline, CDR1 is SEHNR and CDR2 is FQNEAQ (reference sequence). For the CDR3, the DNA is TGTGCCAGCAGCGTAGCTAGCGGTCTAAGCACCGGGGAGCTGTTTTTT. Translating gives CASSVASGLSTGELFF. The whole variable domain, remainder taken from reference TRBV7-9 and TRBJ2-2, is DTGVSQNPRHKITKRGQNVTFRCDPISEHNRLYWYRQTLGQGPEFLTYFQNEAQLEKSRLLSDRFSAERPKGSFSTLEIQRTEQGDSAMYLCASSVASGLSTGELFFGEGSRLTVL.

This clonotype was counted ten times or more. The chain carries TRBV29-1 and TRBJ1-2, with TRBD1 as a possible D gene (6 bases). The CDR3 runs to 10 residues. The V gene lost 6 bases and the J gene lost 6 bases, with 8 bases spanning the gap. Germline V gene data show CDR1 as SQVTM and CDR2 as ANQGSEA. The CDR3 nucleotides read TGCAGCGTCGGGGACAATGGCTACACCTTC. As protein: CSVGDNGYTF.

This clonotype was observed many times. The rearrangement uses TRBV19 and TRBJ2-7; no definite D call. The V gene's germline CDR1 is LNHDA and CDR2 SQIVND (reference sequence). The CDR3 runs 16 residues. Trimming shortened V by 7 bases and J by 3 bases, and 22 bases separated the two germline ends. CDR3 in DNA: TGTGCCAGTACCCATAGGAGACTGACCGCTGGCTACGAGCAGTACTTC. Translating gives CASTHRRLTAGYEQYF.

This clonotype has a handful of counts. The J gene is TRBJ1-5, the V gene TRBV7-8; weak D call: TRBD1 (5 bases). This CDR3 is built from 13 residues. Germline CDR1 is SGHVS and CDR2 is FQNEAQ. V lost 6 bases and J lost 9, with 15 bases in between. Here the CDR3 DNA reads TGTGCCAGCAGTCGAGGACAAGCGCGGCCCCAGCATTTT. This codes for CASSRGQARPQHF. Filled out from reference TRBV7-8 and TRBJ1-5, the complete variable domain reads GAGVSQSPRYKVAKRGQDVALRCDPISGHVSLFWYQQALGQGPEFLTYFQNEAQLDKSGLPSDRFFAERPEGSVSTLKIQRTQQEDSAVYLCASSRGQARPQHFGDGTRLSIL.

The chain employs TRBV19 and TRBJ2-5; perhaps TRBD2 as D (6 bases). V lost 3 bases and J 2 bases, leaving 7 bases between the germline ends. The V gene's germline CDR1 is LNHDA and CDR2 SQIVND (reference sequence). This CDR3 is built from 13 residues. The CDR3 spells CASSIGGQETQYF. The CDR3 coding sequence is TGTGCCAGTAGTATCGGGGGACAAGAGACCCAGTACTTC.

The V gene is TRBV7-3, the J gene TRBJ2-5, with D tentatively TRBD2 (6 bases). In germline, CDR1 is SGHTA, CDR2 FQGTGA. V lost 6 bases and J lost 5, with 13 bases in between. The CDR3 runs 13 residues. The CDR3 here is CASSPGVWETQYF. The DNA for the CDR3 is TGTGCCAGCAGTCCGGGAGTCTGGGAGACCCAGTACTTC. Supplemented by reference TRBV7-3 and TRBJ2-5, the full variable domain reads GAGVSQTPSNKVTEKGKYVELRCDPISGHTALYWYRQSLGQGPEFLIYFQGTGAADDSGLPNDRFFAVRPEGSVSTLKIQRTERGDSAVYLCASSPGVWETQYFGPGTRLLVL.